The 2 T cell receptor beta chains given below trace back to one sample, sequenced in a study of cytomegalovirus exposure and HLA in healthy donors. The PCR ran on 60 Vbeta and 13 Jbeta primers. Data came from immunoSEQ multiplex PCR; TCRdb stores just in-frame clones and leaves some out. The data show about 220,000 clones, with approximately 80% seen just once and 0.71% held by the top ten. The material sequenced was PBMCs. Receptors originate from a boy aged 2 to 9 in good health and CMV-seronegative.

This chain links TRBV5-1 with TRBJ2-7; 8 nucleotides align to TRBD2. Trimming cost V 0 bases and J 2 bases; bases outside gene matches: 4. Germline V gives CDR1 SGHRS, CDR2 YFSETQ. CDR3 length: 15 residues. The CDR3 region is CASSLAPGGPYEQYF. The CDR3 DNA follows: TGCGCCAGCAGCTTGGCCCCGGGAGGGCCCTACGAGCAGTACTTC.

The chain links TRBV27 to TRBJ2-1, with 9 bases fitting TRBD2. V trimming: 5 bases; J trimming: 5 bases; junction bases outside the gene matches: 4. The CDR3 is 14 residues long. In germline, CDR1 is MNHEY, CDR2 SMNVEV (reference sequence). CDR3 in DNA: TGTGCCAGCAGTGCGGGAGGGCCCCACAATGAGCAGTTCTTC. Its translation is CASSAGGPHNEQFF.